The 15 T cell receptor beta chains below come from one sample, sequenced in a study of early stage breast cancer tumors. Libraries were prepared by immunoSEQ multiplex PCR; TCRdb keeps only in-frame clonotypes and omits some of them. In the table there are several thousand clones, around 71% of which are singletons. Source material: breast tumor tissue. Source of these receptors: a person between 45 and 65 years old with breast cancer.

The chain uses TRBV5-6 and TRBJ1-1; no definite D call. Germline CDR1 SGHDT, CDR2 YYEEEE. Trimming stripped 1 base from V and 0 bases from J, with 13 bases between. This CDR3 region has 16 residues. CDR3 DNA sequence: TGTGCCAGCAGCTTGTATTATGGCGTTTTGAACACTGAAGCTTTCTTT. As protein: CASSLYYGVLNTEAFF.

This sequence joins TRBV21-1 and TRBJ2-5. TRBV21-1 counts as a pseudogene. The CDR3 length is 15 residues. The chain's CDR3 is CASSSNRPGPNPTHF. The CDR3 DNA follows: TGTGCCAGCAGCTCAAACCGGCCGGGGCCCAACCCTACCCACTTC.

The chain is built from TRBV30 and TRBJ1-1, with D unclear. CDR3 length: 13 amino acids. V was cut by 5 bases and J by 1 base, with 11 bases left in between. CDR1 GTSNPN and CDR2 SVGIG come from the germline V gene (reference sequence). CDR3 loop: CAWERTANTEAFF. The CDR3 region has the DNA TGTGCCTGGGAAAGGACGGCGAACACTGAAGCTTTCTTT.

This chain links TRBV20-1 with TRBJ1-4; unclear D gene. The V and J ends lost 6 bases and 7 bases respectively, with 6 bases between them. CDR1 is DFQATT and CDR2 is SNEGSKA in the germline V gene (reference sequence). This CDR3 region has 10 residues. The CDR3 DNA reads TGCAGTGCCATCAGTGAAAAACTGTTTTTT. Its translation: CSAISEKLFF.

CDR3 protein: CTSSGGPYNSPLHF. The CDR3 coding sequence is TGCACCAGCAGCGGAGGGCCTTATAATTCACCCCTCCACTTT. The J gene is TRBJ1-6, the V gene TRBV1. TRBV1 represents a pseudogene. This CDR3 has 14 amino acids.

In its sample, this clone was seen a few times. This CDR3 is CASSQVGGPSTDTQYF. CDR3 in DNA: TGCGCCAGCAGCCAAGTCGGTGGGCCTAGCACAGATACGCAGTATTTT. The J gene is TRBJ2-3, the V gene TRBV4-1; D gene ambiguous. This CDR3 contains 16 residues. Trimming took 1 base from V and 0 from J, leaving 11 bases between them. In germline, CDR1 is MGHRA, CDR2 YSYEKL.

V gene TRBV30 combines with J gene TRBJ1-2; D is unclear. In germline, CDR1 is GTSNPN, CDR2 SVGIG (reference sequence). Trimming shortened V by 5 bases and J by 5 bases, and 9 bases separated the two germline ends. CDR3 length equals 11 residues. The CDR3 protein is CAWSKWYGYTF. The CDR3 DNA is TGTGCCTGGTCAAAGTGGTATGGCTACACCTTC.

The gene calls are TRBV9 and TRBJ2-5, with 14 positions matching TRBD2. Germline V gene sequence: CDR1 SGDLS, CDR2 YYNGEE. There are 17 residues in the CDR3. With V trimmed by 2 bases and J by 3 bases, 6 bases remained unmatched. DNA of the CDR3: TGTGCCAGCAGCGTCGGGACTAGCGGGAGAGGGGAAGAGACCCAGTACTTC. Translating gives CASSVGTSGRGEETQYF.

The rearrangement joins TRBV4-3 to TRBJ2-5; tentatively, D is TRBD2 (6 bases). The germline V and J ends were trimmed by 4 bases and 1 base, with 13 bases remaining between them. Germline assignment: CDR1 LGHNA and CDR2 YSLEER. The CDR3 totals 15 residues. Here the CDR3 reads CASSRQASAQETQYF. The CDR3 nucleotides are TGCGCCAGCAGCCGGCAGGCTAGCGCCCAAGAGACCCAGTACTTC.

The chain is built from TRBV7-2 and TRBJ2-7; 10 bases map to TRBD2. Trimming at V came to 5 bases and at J to 4 bases, leaving 8 bases not matched to a gene. The CDR3 covers 15 residues. Germline loops: CDR1 SGHTA, CDR2 FQGNSA. CDR3 amino acids: CASSPIPGLAYEQYF. DNA for the CDR3: TGTGCCAGCAGCCCAATACCGGGACTAGCGTACGAGCAGTACTTC.

This clone occurred a few times. The chain carries TRBV28 and TRBJ1-1; D remains unclear. CDR1 MDHEN and CDR2 SYDVKM come from the germline V gene. CDR3 size: 12 residues. The V gene lost 6 bases and the J gene lost 4 bases, with 9 bases spanning the gap. The chain's CDR3 is CASRVGSTEAFF. CDR3 sequence (DNA): TGTGCCAGCAGGGTCGGGAGCACTGAAGCTTTCTTT.

Only one count was recorded for this clone. The chain uses TRBV29-1 and TRBJ2-2; 14 bases fit TRBD2. Germline CDR1 and CDR2: SQVTM and ANQGSEA. This CDR3 comprises 16 residues. The V and J ends lost 6 bases and 4 bases, in that order; junction bases with no gene match: 7. CDR3 protein: CSVQGLAGVGTGELFF. CDR3 in DNA: TGCAGCGTGCAGGGACTAGCGGGAGTGGGCACCGGGGAGCTGTTTTTT.

This clone is classed as medium-sized. The chain joins TRBV5-1 to TRBJ2-1, with D possibly being TRBD1 (5 bases). With 4 bases removed from V and 7 bases from J, the gap between germline ends came to 18 bases. This CDR3 is 15 amino acids long. CDR1 SGHRS and CDR2 YFSETQ come from the germline V gene. DNA for the CDR3: TGCGCCAGCAGCCTCTCCCTGACAGAACGGAATGAGCAGTTCTTC. Its translation: CASSLSLTERNEQFF.

The chain is built from TRBV19 and TRBJ2-5, with 7 bases fitting TRBD1. The germline CDR1 and CDR2 sequences are LNHDA and SQIVND (reference sequence). The trim removed 4 bases at V and 5 bases at J, leaving 13 bases unmatched. The CDR3 has 16 residues. The CDR3 DNA reads as TGTGCCAGTAGTAAGTCTCCGGCGACAGGGCACGAGACCCAGTACTTC. This translates into CASSKSPATGHETQYF.

This clone came up a few times. The chain uses TRBV5-5 and TRBJ1-3; D gene ambiguous. Germline assignment: CDR1 SGHKS and CDR2 YYEKEE (reference sequence). This CDR3 is built from 13 residues. The ends were cut back, 0 bases at V and 6 bases at J, with 7 bases in the middle. CDR3 coding DNA: TGTGCCAGCAGCTTGGGACTACAAAACACCATATATTTT. It is translated as CASSLGLQNTIYF.